A single sample is the source of the 5 T cell receptor beta chains below, sequenced in a study of radiotherapy plus CTLA-4 blockade in lung cancer. Profiling relied on immunoSEQ multiplex PCR, and the TCRdb table lists in-frame clones only, not all of them. The table has about 48,000 clones, approximately 86% seen once. The source material was peripheral blood, sampled from a patient treated with radiotherapy plus ipilimumab. The receptors stem from a human donor with non-small cell lung cancer that progressed on radiotherapy plus ipilimumab. Some clones in this sample may be carry-over from other donors' samples.

The chain combines TRBV6-6 with TRBJ1-1, with D tentatively TRBD1 (5 bases). Trimming cost V 4 bases and J 1 base, with 13 bases left between them. The CDR3 length is 15 residues. In germline, CDR1 is MNHNY, CDR2 SVGAGI (reference sequence). DNA for the CDR3: TGTGCCAGCAGTTGGGGGGACCCTACGAACACTGAAGCTTTCTTT. Translating gives CASSWGDPTNTEAFF.

V and J are TRBV9 and TRBJ2-1; 16 positions agree with TRBD2. CDR3 length: 18 amino acids. In germline, CDR1 is SGDLS, CDR2 YYNGEE. The V segment lost 4 bases and the J segment 6 bases; nucleotides outside the gene matches: 10. The CDR3 DNA reads as TGTGCCAGCAGCCCCCAGGGACTAGCGGGGGGGGATCTCAATGAGCAGTTCTTC. Translated, it gives CASSPQGLAGGDLNEQFF.

This clone was seen just once. This chain joins TRBV30 and TRBJ2-1; the match to TRBD1 covers 12 bases. Germline V gene sequence: CDR1 GTSNPN, CDR2 SVGIG (reference sequence). This CDR3 region has 19 residues. J was trimmed by 2 bases and V by 1 base; bases with no gene match: 12. CDR3 sequence (DNA): TGTGCCTGGAGTGGGTACCGGGACAGGGGGCTTTCTACCTACAATGAGCAGTTCTTC. Its translation is CAWSGYRDRGLSTYNEQFF.

This chain uses TRBV9 with TRBJ1-3; D is possibly TRBD1 (5 bases). The CDR3 sequence is 14 residues long. Germline CDR1 SGDLS, CDR2 YYNGEE. V was pared by 0 bases and J by 3 bases, with 7 bases between. The CDR3 nucleotides are TGTGCCAGCAGCGTAGCAGGGCTTGGAAACACCATATATTTT. Encoded protein: CASSVAGLGNTIYF.

This clone was seen just once. V is TRBV11-2 and J is TRBJ2-5; unclear D gene. The CDR3 is 15 residues long. Germline V CDR1 and CDR2: SGHAT, FQNNGV. V shed 6 bases and J shed 0 bases, with 14 bases lying between them. CDR3 loop: CASRQYVADQETQYF. The CDR3 DNA reads TGTGCCAGCAGGCAATACGTGGCGGACCAAGAGACCCAGTACTTC.